These 23 T cell receptor beta chains originate from one sample sequenced in a study of blood T cells in healthy people across ages (dated by TCRdb to 2015 to 2017). Receptors were amplified or captured by 5' RACE. The listed sequencing device is Illumina HiSeq 2500. A second PCR of about 7 to 12 cycles was run with a J-beta primer mix and a sample-barcoded 5' primer. The public reads were run again by TCRdb, first through fastp at Q25 and then through MiXCR, and only productive beta chains were kept. Each entry merges the rows of one CDR3 protein and shows their most common DNA and genes. Within this sample are 750,000 to 950,000 distinct CDR3 sequences, with roughly 50% of them counted one time only. Roughly 40% of the sample goes to the ten largest clones. The sequenced sample was blood. The receptors here all came from a man older than 75 in good health.

The gene calls are TRBV2 and TRBJ2-5, with 11 positions matching TRBD2. The V and J ends lost 7 bases and 1 base, in that order; junction bases with no gene match: 5. The CDR3 spans 15 residues. From germline, CDR1 is SNHLY and CDR2 FYNNEI. The CDR3 protein is CASKLAGAPQETQYF. CDR3 in DNA: TGTGCCAGCAAACTAGCGGGGGCTCCCCAAGAGACCCAGTACTTC.

This clonotype has ten or more counts. The chain combines TRBV2 with TRBJ2-3, with D possibly being TRBD2 (6 bases). The CDR3 contains 13 residues. V gave up 7 bases and J gave up 2 bases, with 10 bases separating them. CDR1 SNHLY and CDR2 FYNNEI come from the germline V gene. The CDR3 nucleotides are TGTGCCAGCACTAGCGAAAACACAGATACGCAGTATTTT. It encodes CASTSENTDTQYF.

This clonotype was seen a few times. The V call is TRBV29-1, the J call TRBJ1-4; D is perhaps TRBD1 (6 bases). The V and J ends lost 0 bases and 8 bases respectively, with 16 bases between them. CDR3 length equals 15 residues. From germline, CDR1 is SQVTM and CDR2 ANQGSEA. The CDR3 protein is CSVEDGRGLREKLFF. CDR3 in DNA: TGCAGCGTTGAAGATGGACGGGGGCTGAGGGAAAAACTGTTTTTT.

The chain is built from TRBV20-1 and TRBJ2-7; 10 bases match TRBD2. The DNA matches TRBJ2-5 better at its end, which makes the J call doubtful. Germline V gene data show CDR1 as DFQATT and CDR2 as SNEGSKA (reference sequence). The CDR3 extends over 19 amino acids. The CDR3 DNA is TGCAGTGCTAGAGAGCTCAACCTAGCGGGAGACGCACTATGGGAGACCCAGTACTTC. Translation: CSARELNLAGDALWETQYF.

The J gene is TRBJ2-1, the V gene TRBV4-1; D unresolved. From germline, CDR1 is MGHRA and CDR2 YSYEKL. V was pared by 0 bases and J by 8 bases, with 20 bases between. The CDR3 sequence is 17 residues long. CDR3 in amino acids: CASSQDGPGGFSDEQFF. The CDR3 DNA is TGCGCCAGCAGCCAAGATGGTCCAGGTGGGTTTTCCGATGAGCAGTTCTTC.

This clonotype has a handful of counts. The rearrangement uses TRBV20-1 and TRBJ2-7; perhaps TRBD2 as D (5 bases). With 4 bases removed from V and 4 bases from J, the gap between germline ends came to 11 bases. From germline, CDR1 is DFQATT and CDR2 SNEGSKA (reference sequence). CDR3 size: 12 residues. The CDR3 protein is CSAIAGLYEQYF. The CDR3 DNA reads as TGCAGTGCTATTGCGGGCCTATACGAGCAGTACTTC.

This clonotype has only a few counts. The chain combines TRBV3-1 with TRBJ2-3, with D unclear. The germline V gene encodes CDR1 LGHDT and CDR2 YNNKEL (reference sequence). This CDR3 is 13 amino acids long. Trimming cost V 0 bases and J 14 bases, with 15 bases left between them. The CDR3 bases are TGTGCCAGCAGCCAAGATGGGCACAGATACGCGTATTTT. Its translation is CASSQDGHRYAYF.

This chain connects TRBV29-1 to TRBJ1-1; tentatively, D is TRBD1 (5 bases). The CDR3 loop spans 13 amino acids. Germline V lookup: CDR1 SQVTM, CDR2 ANQGSEA. Between the trimmed V and J ends, which lost 3 bases and 4 bases, there was a span of 12 bases. CDR3 region: CSVEAGMGTEAFF. The CDR3 DNA sequence: TGCAGCGTTGAGGCAGGGATGGGCACTGAAGCTTTCTTT.

In this sample, this clonotype turned up a few times. The rearrangement joins TRBV9 to TRBJ1-2, with D perhaps TRBD1 (5 bases). CDR3 length: 14 residues. V was pared by 0 bases and J by 8 bases, with 14 bases between. Germline V gene lookup returns CDR1 SGDLS and CDR2 YYNGEE. The CDR3 loop is CASSVDGRAGGYTF. Here the CDR3 DNA reads TGTGCCAGCAGCGTAGACGGGAGAGCAGGGGGCTACACCTTC.

The chain is built from TRBV29-1 and TRBJ2-3; maybe TRBD2 (6 bases). The V gene's germline CDR1 is SQVTM and CDR2 ANQGSEA. V was shortened by 3 bases and J by 7 bases, with 11 bases between the two germline ends. The CDR3 spans 12 residues. The chain's CDR3 is CSVDLSGYTQYF. The CDR3 DNA is TGCAGCGTTGATCTGAGCGGGTATACGCAGTATTTT.

This clonotype was seen ten or more times. The rearrangement joins TRBV29-1 to TRBJ2-7; D might be TRBD1 or TRBD2, each matching 6 bases. The CDR3 length is 12 residues. V was cut by 7 bases and J by 5 bases, with 15 bases left in between. The V gene's germline CDR1 is SQVTM and CDR2 ANQGSEA. CDR3 nucleotide sequence: TGCAGCGCCAAGGGGGGTGGCGACGAGCAGTACTTC. This gives the protein CSAKGGGDEQYF.

This clonotype has only one observation. The chain carries TRBV6-1 and TRBJ2-1, with TRBD1 as a possible D gene (6 bases). Deletions cut 6 bases from V and 5 bases from J, with 14 bases between. The CDR3 is 14 amino acids. Germline CDR1 MNHNS, CDR2 SASEGT. CDR3 bases: TGTGCCAGCAGACAGACAGGACGGAACAATGAGCAGTTCTTC. Protein: CASRQTGRNNEQFF.

The genes are TRBV5-1 and TRBJ2-1; D is possibly TRBD1 (6 bases). V was shortened by 7 bases and J by 5 bases, with 19 bases between the two germline ends. Germline assignment: CDR1 SGHRS and CDR2 YFSETQ. The CDR3 has 15 amino acids. CDR3 in amino acids: CASGPAGARDNEQFF. Written as DNA, the CDR3 is TGCGCCAGCGGCCCCGCAGGGGCAAGGGACAATGAGCAGTTCTTC.

In the case of this clonotype: A read error may produce the germline difference seen at one junction end. This chain links TRBV3-1 with TRBJ1-5; perhaps TRBD1 as D (6 bases). The CDR3 is made up of 16 amino acids. Germline V gene lookup returns CDR1 LGHDT and CDR2 YNNKEL (reference sequence). In DNA form, the CDR3 reads TGTGCCAGCAGCTCGAGAGGGGGGGGCGGCAATCAGCTCCAGCATTTT. Translated: CASSSRGGGGNQLQHF.

The chain uses TRBV12-3 or TRBV12-4 and TRBJ2-1, with 7 bases matching TRBD2. Unmatched junction bases numbered 4, after V lost 5 bases and J lost 3 bases. The CDR3 has 14 residues. The CDR3 loop is CASSIRTSYNEQFF. In DNA, the CDR3 is TGTGCCAGCAGTATAAGGACTAGCTACAATGAGCAGTTCTTC.

The chain couples TRBV2 to TRBJ1-2; D might be TRBD1 (6 bases). The CDR3 extends over 13 amino acids. Trimming took 8 bases from V and 5 from J, leaving 15 bases between them. Germline values: CDR1 SNHLY, CDR2 FYNNEI. The CDR3 is CASGGRGGYGYTF. Written as DNA, the CDR3 is TGTGCCAGCGGTGGCAGGGGAGGGTATGGCTACACCTTC.

V is TRBV20-1 and J is TRBJ2-5, with 7 bases aligning to TRBD2. With V trimmed by 1 base and J by 11 bases, 13 bases remained unmatched. The CDR3 loop spans 14 amino acids. CDR1 is DFQATT and CDR2 is SNEGSKA in the germline V gene (reference sequence). CDR3 DNA: TGCAGTGCTAGAGGACTAGGGGACTACAATGAGCAGTACTTC. It yields the protein CSARGLGDYNEQYF.

This chain joins TRBV20-1 and TRBJ2-7; D is uncertain. The CDR3 length is 11 residues. V was clipped by 4 bases and J by 7 bases, with 11 bases between them. Germline lookup yields CDR1 DFQATT and CDR2 SNEGSKA (reference sequence). CDR3 loop: CSANGPPEQYF. Here the CDR3 DNA reads TGCAGTGCTAACGGGCCGCCAGAGCAGTACTTC.

The gene calls are TRBV29-1 and TRBJ2-1; D remains ambiguous. Germline V CDR1 and CDR2: SQVTM, ANQGSEA. This CDR3 comprises 10 residues. V lost 4 bases, J lost 10 bases, and 8 bases lay in between. CDR3 sequence: CSVGVREQFF. CDR3 sequence (DNA): TGCAGCGTTGGAGTCCGGGAGCAGTTCTTC.

This clonotype has more than one count but fewer than ten. V usage is TRBV28 and J usage is TRBJ2-1; 9 bases match TRBD2. The CDR3 covers 15 residues. With 4 bases clipped from V and 7 bases from J, the junction kept 8 bases outside the gene matches. The germline gives CDR1 MDHEN, CDR2 SYDVKM. The CDR3, as DNA: TGTGCCAGCAGTTATGCGGGAGGGCCAAGGAATGAGCAGTTCTTC. Its translation is CASSYAGGPRNEQFF. Variable domain in full (rest from reference TRBV28 and TRBJ2-1): DVKVTQSSRYLVKRTGEKVFLECVQDMDHENMFWYRQDPGLGLRLIYFSYDVKMKEKGDIPEGYSVSREKKERFSLILESASTNQTSMYLCASSYAGGPRNEQFFGPGTRLTVL.

V usage is TRBV29-1 and J usage is TRBJ1-1, with D possibly matching TRBD1 (5 bases). This CDR3 is built from 11 residues. CDR1 and CDR2 from the germline V gene are SQVTM and ANQGSEA. The CDR3 protein is CTYWDGGGAFF. For the CDR3, the DNA is TGCACCTACTGGGACGGTGGCGGCGCTTTCTTT.

This clonotype turned up a few times. The rearrangement links TRBV4-1 to TRBJ2-1; 13 bases line up with TRBD2. Germline CDR1 and CDR2: MGHRA and YSYEKL. This CDR3 contains 15 residues. Germline trimming cut 2 bases from V and 7 bases from J; bases unmatched to any gene: 2. CDR3 amino acids: CASSQMGLAGNEQFF. CDR3 coding DNA: TGCGCCAGCAGCCAAATGGGACTAGCGGGGAATGAGCAGTTCTTC.

The CDR3 sequence: CASSLSRWPKLANYGYTF. CDR3 sequence (DNA): TGTGCCAGCAGCCTCTCGCGGTGGCCCAAATTAGCTAACTATGGCTACACCTTC. V and J are TRBV7-8 and TRBJ1-2, with D unresolved. Germline values: CDR1 SGHVS, CDR2 FQNEAQ. V dropped 5 bases and J dropped 0 bases, with 22 bases sitting between them. The CDR3 contains 18 residues.